This T cell receptor beta chain was recovered during a study of cytomegalovirus exposure and HLA in healthy donors. Across the whole study: HLA-typed donors contributed about 85 million unique TCRs, which were held in an early data release.

Study outcomes and limitations: In a later analysis, across HLA loci, associated TCR counts were highest for DRB1, lowest for HLA-C. Reported performance of the classifier showed diagnosis of cytomegalovirus status with high specificity and sensitivity. Later on, an analysis tied 15,000 to 20,000 TCR beta sequences to HLA alleles at 0.05 false discovery rate.

The study ran its PCR with 60 Vbeta and 13 Jbeta primers. The protocol was immunoSEQ multiplex PCR, while the TCRdb copy is restricted to in-frame clones and leaves out a portion. The sample holds 130,000 or so clones; 75% are singletons and the top ten take 2.9%. About this clone: No antigen is known for it.

Germline V lookup: CDR1 MNHEY, CDR2 SMNVEV (reference sequence). This CDR3 comprises 12 residues. Trimming left V 8 bases short and J 0 bases short, with 8 bases between. This sequence originates from a woman between 40 and 50 years old in good health and CMV-seropositive. The chain uses TRBV27 and TRBJ2-7, with D tentatively TRBD1 (5 bases). Sequencing was performed on PBMCs. CDR3 bases: TGTGCCAGCGCAGGGCTCTCCTACGAGCAGTACTTC. Its translation is CASAGLSYEQYF.